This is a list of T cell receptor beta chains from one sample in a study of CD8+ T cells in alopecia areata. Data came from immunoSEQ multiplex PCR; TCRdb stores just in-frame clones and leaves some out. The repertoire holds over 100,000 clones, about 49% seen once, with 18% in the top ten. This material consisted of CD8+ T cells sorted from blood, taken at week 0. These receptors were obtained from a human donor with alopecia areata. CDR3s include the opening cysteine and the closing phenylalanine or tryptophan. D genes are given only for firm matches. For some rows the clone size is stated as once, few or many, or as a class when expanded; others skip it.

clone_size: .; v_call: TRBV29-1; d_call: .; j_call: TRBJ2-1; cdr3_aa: CSAWALSNEQFF; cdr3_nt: TGCAGCGCCTGGGCCTTGTCGAATGAGCAGTTCTTC
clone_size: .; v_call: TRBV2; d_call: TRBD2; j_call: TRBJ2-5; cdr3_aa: CASSEMGLAAKETQYF; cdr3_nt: TGTGCCAGCAGTGAAATGGGACTAGCGGCAAAAGAGACCCAGTACTTC
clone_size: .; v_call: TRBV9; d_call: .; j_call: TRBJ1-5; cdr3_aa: CASSGDSNQPQHF; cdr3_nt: TGTGCCAGCAGCGGGGATAGCAATCAGCCCCAGCATTTT
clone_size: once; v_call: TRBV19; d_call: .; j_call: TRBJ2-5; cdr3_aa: CASRTPPQETQYF; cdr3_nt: TGTGCCAGTAGAACCCCCCCCCAAGAGACCCAGTACTTC
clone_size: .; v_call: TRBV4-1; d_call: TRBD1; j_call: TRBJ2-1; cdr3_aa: CASSQAGGDEQFF; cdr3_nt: TGCGCCAGCAGCCAAGCAGGGGGCGATGAGCAGTTCTTC
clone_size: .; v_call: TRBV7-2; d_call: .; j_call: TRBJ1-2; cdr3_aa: CASSLGSSGSRYGYTF; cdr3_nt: TGTGCCAGCAGCTTGGGGTCTTCAGGGTCCCGCTATGGCTACACCTTC
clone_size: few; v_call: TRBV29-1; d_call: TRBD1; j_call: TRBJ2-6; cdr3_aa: CSVVGTGSSGANVLTF; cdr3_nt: TGCAGCGTTGTAGGGACAGGCTCCTCTGGGGCCAACGTCCTGACTTTC
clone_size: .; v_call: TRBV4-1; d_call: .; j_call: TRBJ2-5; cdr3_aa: CASSPWDSPWETQYF; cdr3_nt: TGCGCCAGCAGCCCTTGGGACTCTCCTTGGGAGACCCAGTACTTC
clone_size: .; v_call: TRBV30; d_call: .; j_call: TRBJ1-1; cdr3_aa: CAWTYDGHTEAFF; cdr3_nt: TGTGCCTGGACCTACGACGGACACACTGAAGCTTTCTTT
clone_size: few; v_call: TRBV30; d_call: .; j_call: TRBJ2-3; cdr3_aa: CAWSAGVDSTDTQYF; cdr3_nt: TGTGCCTGGAGTGCTGGGGTGGATAGCACAGATACGCAGTATTTT
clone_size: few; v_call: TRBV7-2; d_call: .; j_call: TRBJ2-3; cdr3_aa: CASTSKADTQYF; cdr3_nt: TGTGCCAGCACATCGAAGGCAGATACGCAGTATTTT
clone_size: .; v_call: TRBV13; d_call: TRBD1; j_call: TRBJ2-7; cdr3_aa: CASSLGPRQGNYEQYF; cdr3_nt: TGTGCCAGCAGCTTAGGCCCTCGACAGGGGAACTACGAGCAGTACTTC
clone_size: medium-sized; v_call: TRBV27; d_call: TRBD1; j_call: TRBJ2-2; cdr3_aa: CASSFSSDRGHTGELFF; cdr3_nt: TGTGCCAGCAGTTTTTCCTCTGACAGGGGACACACCGGGGAGCTGTTTTTT
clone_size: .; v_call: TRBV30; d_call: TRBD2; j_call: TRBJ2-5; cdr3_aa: CAWSVLFGGRDQETQYF; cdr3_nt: TGTGCCTGGAGTGTACTATTCGGCGGGAGGGACCAAGAGACCCAGTACTTC
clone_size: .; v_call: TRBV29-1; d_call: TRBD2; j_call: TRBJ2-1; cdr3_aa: CSVYSSGGRNEQFF; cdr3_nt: TGCAGCGTATATTCTAGCGGGGGGCGAAATGAGCAGTTCTTC
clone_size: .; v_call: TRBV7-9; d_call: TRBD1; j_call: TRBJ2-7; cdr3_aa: CASSTGQYEQYF; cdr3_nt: TGTGCCAGCAGTACGGGACAGTACGAGCAGTACTTC
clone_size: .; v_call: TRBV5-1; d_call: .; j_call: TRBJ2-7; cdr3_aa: CASSLQSSGAEGSYEQYF; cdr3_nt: TGCGCCAGCAGCTTGCAATCCTCGGGGGCGGAAGGATCCTACGAGCAGTACTTC
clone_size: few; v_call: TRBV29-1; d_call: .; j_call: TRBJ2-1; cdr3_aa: CSARGGEASYNEQFF; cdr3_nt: TGCAGCGCCCGCGGGGGCGAAGCCTCCTACAATGAGCAGTTCTTC
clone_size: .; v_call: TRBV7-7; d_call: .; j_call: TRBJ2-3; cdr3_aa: CASSPGLEWGTDTQYF; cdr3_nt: TGTGCTAGCAGCCCCGGACTCGAGTGGGGCACAGATACGCAGTATTTT
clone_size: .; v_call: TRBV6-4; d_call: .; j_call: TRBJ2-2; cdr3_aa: CASSLRTGELFF; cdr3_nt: TGTGCCAGCAGTTTACGGACCGGGGAGCTGTTTTTT
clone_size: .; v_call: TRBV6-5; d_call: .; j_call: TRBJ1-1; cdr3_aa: CASSWGGNTEAFF; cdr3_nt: TGTGCCAGCAGCTGGGGGGGGAACACTGAAGCTTTCTTT
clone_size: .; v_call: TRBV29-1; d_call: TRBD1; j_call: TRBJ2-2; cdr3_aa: CSVTGDEGTGELFF; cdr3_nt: TGCAGCGTGACAGGGGATGAGGGCACCGGGGAGCTGTTTTTT
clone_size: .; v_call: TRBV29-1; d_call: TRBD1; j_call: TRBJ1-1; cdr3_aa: CSAAEGATEAFF; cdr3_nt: TGCAGCGCGGCGGAGGGGGCCACTGAAGCTTTCTTT
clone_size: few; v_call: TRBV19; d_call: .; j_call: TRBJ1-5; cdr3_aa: CASSVRDWGQPQHF; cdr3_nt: TGTGCCAGTAGTGTCCGGGATTGGGGTCAGCCCCAGCATTTT
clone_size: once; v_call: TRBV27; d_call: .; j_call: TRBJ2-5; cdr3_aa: CATFLGETQYF; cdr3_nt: TGTGCCACCTTCCTAGGGGAGACCCAGTACTTC
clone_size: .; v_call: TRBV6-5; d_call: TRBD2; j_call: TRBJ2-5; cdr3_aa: CASSYLAGPSQETQYF; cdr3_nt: TGTGCCAGCAGTTACCTAGCGGGGCCGTCCCAAGAGACCCAGTACTTC
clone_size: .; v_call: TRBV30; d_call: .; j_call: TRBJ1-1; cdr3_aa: CAWSQVRNTEAFF; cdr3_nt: TGTGCCTGGAGTCAGGTCAGAAACACTGAAGCTTTCTTT
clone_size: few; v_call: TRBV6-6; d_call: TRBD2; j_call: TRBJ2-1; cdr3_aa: CATLAGVSYNEQFF; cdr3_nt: TGTGCCACCCTGGCGGGGGTCTCCTACAATGAGCAGTTCTTC
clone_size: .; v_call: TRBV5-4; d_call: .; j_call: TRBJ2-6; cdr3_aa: CASSWDSGWGANVLTF; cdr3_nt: TGTGCCAGCAGCTGGGACTCCGGCTGGGGGGCCAACGTCCTGACTTTC
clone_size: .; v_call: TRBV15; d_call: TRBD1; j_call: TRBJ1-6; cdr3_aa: CATSRHGGTVRNSPLHF; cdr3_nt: TGTGCCACCAGCAGACATGGGGGGACAGTTCGTAATTCACCCCTCCACTTT
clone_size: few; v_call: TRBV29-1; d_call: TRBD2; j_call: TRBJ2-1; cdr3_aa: CSVELAGGLFYNEQFF; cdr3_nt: TGCAGCGTTGAACTAGCGGGGGGCTTATTCTACAATGAGCAGTTCTTC
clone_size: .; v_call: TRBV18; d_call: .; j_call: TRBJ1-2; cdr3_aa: CASSPGDGYTF; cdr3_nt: TGTGCCAGCTCACCAGGGGATGGCTACACCTTC
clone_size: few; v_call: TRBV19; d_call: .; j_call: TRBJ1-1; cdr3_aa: CASSSRDKNTEAFF; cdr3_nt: TGTGCCAGTAGTAGCCGGGACAAGAACACTGAAGCTTTCTTT
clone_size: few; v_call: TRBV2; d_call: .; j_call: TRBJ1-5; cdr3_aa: CASSNGSMGNQPQHF; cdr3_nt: TGTGCCAGCAGCAACGGGTCCATGGGCAATCAGCCCCAGCATTTT
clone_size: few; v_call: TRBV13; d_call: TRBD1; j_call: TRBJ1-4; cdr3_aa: CASSSSGTGDEKLFF; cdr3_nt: TGTGCCAGCAGCTCCTCCGGGACAGGGGATGAAAAACTGTTTTTT
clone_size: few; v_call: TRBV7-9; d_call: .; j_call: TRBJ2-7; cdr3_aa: CASSDSAGTAFYEQYF; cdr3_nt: TGTGCCAGCAGCGATTCAGCCGGGACTGCATTCTACGAGCAGTACTTC
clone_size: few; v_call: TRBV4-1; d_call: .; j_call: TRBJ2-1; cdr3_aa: CASSQGIAVEQFF; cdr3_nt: TGCGCCAGCAGCCAAGGAATAGCGGTTGAGCAGTTCTTC
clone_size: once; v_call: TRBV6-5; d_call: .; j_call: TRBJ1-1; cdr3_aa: CASSYSEESGNTEAFF; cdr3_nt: TGTGCCAGCAGTTATAGTGAGGAAAGTGGGAACACTGAAGCTTTCTTT
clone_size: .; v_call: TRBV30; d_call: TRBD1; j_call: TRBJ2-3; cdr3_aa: CAWGPGTGPTDTQYF; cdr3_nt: TGTGCCTGGGGCCCCGGGACAGGGCCCACAGATACGCAGTATTTT
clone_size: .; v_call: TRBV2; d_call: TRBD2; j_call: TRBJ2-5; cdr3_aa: CASSGLAGVETQYF; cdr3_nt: TGTGCCAGCAGCGGACTAGCGGGGGTGGAGACCCAGTACTTC
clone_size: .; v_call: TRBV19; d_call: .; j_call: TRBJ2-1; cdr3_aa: CASSIYLSSYNEQFF; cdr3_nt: TGTGCCAGTAGTATATACCTGAGCTCCTACAATGAGCAGTTCTTC
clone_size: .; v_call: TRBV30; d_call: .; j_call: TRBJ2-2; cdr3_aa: CAWSSPGELFF; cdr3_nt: TGTGCCTGGAGTTCCCCCGGGGAGCTGTTTTTT